The rows below give T cell receptor beta chains drawn from one sample of a study of vaccination effects on CD4 cells after COVID-19. Data came from immunoSEQ multiplex PCR; TCRdb stores just in-frame clones and leaves some out. The sample lists about 73,000 clones, about 73% occurring once. Their target antigens are unknown. Specimen: CD4+ T cells from PBMCs cultured without peptide, collected after COVID-19 vaccination. The receptors come from a human donor who received a COVID-19 vaccine. CDR3s include the opening cysteine and the closing phenylalanine or tryptophan. A D gene is named only where the DNA matches it firmly. A clone size is listed for some rows: how often the clone was seen (once, few, many), or a class if it is expanded.

J | D | size | V | DNA | CDR3
TRBJ1-5 | TRBD1 | NA | TRBV6-6 | TGTGCCAGCAGCCCATCCCCGGACAGGGCTCAGCCCCAGCATTTT | CASSPSPDRAQPQHF
TRBJ2-3 | NA | NA | TRBV19 | TGTGCCAGTAAAAAGGAAGCCCCAACAGATACGCAGTATTTT | CASKKEAPTDTQYF
TRBJ1-5 | TRBD1 | NA | TRBV27 | TGTGCCAGCAACAGGGGCAATAGCAATCAGCCCCAGCATTTT | CASNRGNSNQPQHF
TRBJ1-2 | TRBD1 | NA | TRBV3-1/TRBV3-2 | TGTGCCAGCAGCCCCCGGGACAGCTATGGCTACACCTTC | CASSPRDSYGYTF
TRBJ1-1 | NA | NA | TRBV3-1/TRBV3-2 | TGTGCCAGCAGCCAAGGTCCTAACACTGAAGCTTTCTTT | CASSQGPNTEAFF
TRBJ1-1 | TRBD1 | few | TRBV29-1 | TGCAGCGTCGGAGGGACAGACACTGAAGCTTTCTTT | CSVGGTDTEAFF
TRBJ1-6 | NA | NA | TRBV20-1 | TGCAGTGCTAGTTGGGGGCAGGGGAATTCACCCCTCCACTTT | CSASWGQGNSPLHF
TRBJ1-5 | TRBD1 | NA | TRBV5-1 | TGCGCCAGCAGCCCACGGACAGGGGGGGATCAGCCCCAGCATTTT | CASSPRTGGDQPQHF
TRBJ2-3 | NA | NA | TRBV30 | TGTGCCTGGAGTAGGGATACGCAGTATTTT | CAWSRDTQYF
TRBJ2-3 | NA | NA | TRBV5-4 | TGTGCCAGCAGCTTGGCGGGGGTCCCAGATACGCAGTATTTT | CASSLAGVPDTQYF
TRBJ2-2 | NA | NA | TRBV5-1 | TGCGCCAGCAGCTTGACAGGGTGGGGCACCGGGGAGCTGTTTTTT | CASSLTGWGTGELFF
TRBJ2-6 | NA | NA | TRBV7-3 | TGTGCCAGCAGCTTATATCCGGGACTGTCCTCTGGGGCCAACGTCCTGACTTTC | CASSLYPGLSSGANVLTF
TRBJ2-5 | TRBD2 | NA | TRBV29-1 | TGCAGCGTTGAGGGTCGCGGGAGCACAGAGACCCAGTACTTC | CSVEGRGSTETQYF
TRBJ1-1 | NA | NA | TRBV18 | TGTGCCAGCTCACCTGGGGGTCTGAACACTGAAGCTTTCTTT | CASSPGGLNTEAFF
TRBJ1-6 | NA | few | TRBV5-1 | TGCGCCAGCAGAGTAGGGAGCTCCTATAATTCACCCCTCCACTTT | CASRVGSSYNSPLHF
TRBJ2-6 | NA | NA | TRBV7-8 | TGTGCCAGCAGCTTAGATATGTCTGGGGCCAACGTCCTGACTTTC | CASSLDMSGANVLTF
TRBJ2-3 | NA | NA | TRBV7-2 | TGTGCCAGCAGCCCATTCCTGGCCACAGATACGCAGTATTTT | CASSPFLATDTQYF
TRBJ1-5 | NA | few | TRBV19 | TGTGCCAGTCGCAGGGTCCCCAATCAGCCCCAGCATTTT | CASRRVPNQPQHF
TRBJ2-3 | NA | NA | TRBV11-2 | TGTGCCAGCAGCACCTATAATGGGCAGATCATCGATACGCAGTATTTT | CASSTYNGQIIDTQYF
TRBJ2-2 | NA | NA | TRBV5-1 | TGCGCCAGCAGCTTGTCACCCCAGGTTACCGGGGAGCTGTTTTTT | CASSLSPQVTGELFF
TRBJ1-5 | NA | NA | TRBV10-2 | TGCGCCAGCAGTTTGTCAGGGGTCGATCAGCCCCAGCATTTT | CASSLSGVDQPQHF
TRBJ1-1 | NA | NA | TRBV6-1 | TGTGCCAGCAGTGATACGATGAAGGGAGCTTTCTTT | CASSDTMKGAFF
TRBJ2-3 | NA | NA | TRBV2 | TGTGCCAGCATTAGACGGGGGGCCAGCACAGATACGCAGTATTTT | CASIRRGASTDTQYF
TRBJ1-2 | NA | NA | TRBV4-1 | TGCGCCAGCAGCCAAGAAGGACGTGGCTACACCTTC | CASSQEGRGYTF
TRBJ1-5 | NA | few | TRBV18 | TGTGCCAGCTCAGCCCGTGGCAGTTCTAATCAGCCCCAGCATTTT | CASSARGSSNQPQHF
TRBJ2-1 | TRBD2 | NA | TRBV5-5 | TGTGCCAGCAGCCCCTCAATAGCGGGGGGGCGCTGGGATGAGCAGTTCTTC | CASSPSIAGGRWDEQFF
TRBJ2-1 | TRBD2 | NA | TRBV6-5 | TGTGCCAGCAGAGTTACTAGCGGGGTATACAATGAGCAGTTCTTC | CASRVTSGVYNEQFF
TRBJ1-3 | NA | NA | TRBV5-1 | TGCGCCAGCAGCCCATACGCGGGCGGAAACACCATATATTTT | CASSPYAGGNTIYF
TRBJ1-4 | NA | NA | TRBV21-1 | NA | CASSRRETVARGNEKLFF